The subject of this entry is one T cell receptor beta chain. This specimen comes from a study of blood T cell repertoires in COVID-19. Authors' methods: Quantification of nucleated cells was approximated via reference gene primer amplification. Sequencing used immunoSEQ multiplex PCR; TCRdb keeps in-frame clones, though not all of them. The DNA was the basis for D and trimming; V, J and clone size are from that table. The table lists 94,000 or so clones, around 88% of them singletons, with 7.5% to 10% in the top ten. The V and J ends lost 7 bases and 0 bases respectively, with 7 bases between them. The germline gives CDR1 LNHDA, CDR2 SQIVND (reference sequence). The CDR3 has 13 amino acids.

The clonotype was recovered from a woman aged 65 to 85 with acute or convalescent COVID-19. V is TRBV19 and J is TRBJ2-1; D is ambiguous. Sequenced material: peripheral blood. The CDR3 here is CASKRNSYNEQFF. CDR3 in DNA: TGTGCCAGTAAGAGAAACTCCTACAATGAGCAGTTCTTC.